This paragraph reports one T cell receptor beta chain. Antigen specificity is unknown. V lost 7 bases to trimming and J lost 6 bases; unmatched junction nucleotides: 9. In germline, CDR1 is SNHLY, CDR2 FYNNEI. The CDR3 is 14 residues long. This record comes from a study of cytomegalovirus exposure and HLA in healthy donors. With 60 Vbeta and 13 Jbeta primers, the PCR was carried out. Here immunoSEQ multiplex PCR was the method, and the copy in TCRdb shows in-frame clones only, minus some. The repertoire consists of 150,000 to 200,000 clones, with almost 85% occurring once and the leading ten covering about 2.2%. Study-wide results and limits: Looking again later, the authors saw that most CMV-associated TCR beta chains seemed HLA-restricted. Among TCR beta chains, those listed as cytomegalovirus-associated numbered more than 150. Confirmation in vitro established that a few CMV-associated chains were specific for CMV antigens. One later analysis reportedly identified an Asian-associated ancestry cluster that showed fewer N-insertions than the approximately 600-donor mean.

The sample taken for sequencing was PBMCs. This rearrangement joins TRBV2 to TRBJ1-5; the match to TRBD1 covers 7 bases. The receptor's source is a woman aged 45 to 65 in good health and CMV-seronegative. For the CDR3, the DNA is TGTGCCAGCACCGAGGCGGCAGGGGGTCAGCCCCAGCATTTT. This sequence encodes CASTEAAGGQPQHF.